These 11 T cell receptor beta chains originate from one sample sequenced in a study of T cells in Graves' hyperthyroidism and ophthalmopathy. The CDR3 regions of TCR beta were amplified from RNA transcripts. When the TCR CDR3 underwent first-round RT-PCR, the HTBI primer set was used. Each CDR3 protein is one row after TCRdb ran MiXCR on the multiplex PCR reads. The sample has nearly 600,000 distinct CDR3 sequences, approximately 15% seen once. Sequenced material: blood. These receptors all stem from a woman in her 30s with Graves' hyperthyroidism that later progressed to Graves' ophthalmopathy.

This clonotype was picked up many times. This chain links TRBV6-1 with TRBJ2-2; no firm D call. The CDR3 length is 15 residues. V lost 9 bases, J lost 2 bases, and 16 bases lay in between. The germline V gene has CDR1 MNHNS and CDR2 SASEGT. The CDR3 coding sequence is TGTGCCAGTACTTTGCTGGATAAAAACACCGGGGAGCTGTTTTTT. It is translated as CASTLLDKNTGELFF.

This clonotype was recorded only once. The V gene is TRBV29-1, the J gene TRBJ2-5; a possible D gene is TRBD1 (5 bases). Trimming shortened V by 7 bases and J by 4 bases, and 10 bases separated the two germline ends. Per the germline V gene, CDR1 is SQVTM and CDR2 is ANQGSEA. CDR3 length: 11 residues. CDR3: CSATQGETQYF. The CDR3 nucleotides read TGCAGCGCTACCCAGGGAGAGACCCAGTACTTC.

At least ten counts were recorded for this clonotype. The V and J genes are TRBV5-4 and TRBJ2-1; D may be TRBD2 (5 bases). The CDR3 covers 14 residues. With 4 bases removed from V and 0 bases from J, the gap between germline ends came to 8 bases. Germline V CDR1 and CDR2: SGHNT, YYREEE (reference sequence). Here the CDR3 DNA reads TGTGCCAGCAGCAGACTAAGCTCCTACAATGAGCAGTTCTTC. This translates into CASSRLSSYNEQFF.

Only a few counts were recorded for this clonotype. CDR3 DNA sequence: TGTGCCAGCAGCCCATCCCAAGGGGCGCAATCGGAGACCCAGTACTTC. Translating gives CASSPSQGAQSETQYF. This sequence joins TRBV4-2 and TRBJ2-5; possibly TRBD1 for D (5 bases). CDR3 length: 16 amino acids. The ends were cut back, 4 bases at V and 5 bases at J, with 20 bases in the middle. Germline V gene lookup returns CDR1 LGHNA and CDR2 YNFKEQ.

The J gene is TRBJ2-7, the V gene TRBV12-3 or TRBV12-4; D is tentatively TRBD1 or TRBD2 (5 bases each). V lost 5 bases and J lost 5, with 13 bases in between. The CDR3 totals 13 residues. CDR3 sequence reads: CASSPPGPDEQYF. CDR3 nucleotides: TGTGCCAGCAGTCCCCCGGGACCGGACGAGCAGTACTTC.

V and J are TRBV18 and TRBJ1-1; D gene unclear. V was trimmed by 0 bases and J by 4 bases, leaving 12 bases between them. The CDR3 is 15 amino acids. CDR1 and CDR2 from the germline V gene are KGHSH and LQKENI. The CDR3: CASSPPGGMGTEAFF. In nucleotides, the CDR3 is TGTGCCAGCTCACCACCGGGAGGGATGGGCACTGAAGCTTTCTTT.

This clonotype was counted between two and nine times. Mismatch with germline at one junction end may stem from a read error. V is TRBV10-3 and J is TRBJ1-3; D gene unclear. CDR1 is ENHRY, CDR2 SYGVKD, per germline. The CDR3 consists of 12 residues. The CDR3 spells CAISEGSKHHIF. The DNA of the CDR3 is TGTGCCATCAGTGAGGGGAGCAAACACCATATTTTC.

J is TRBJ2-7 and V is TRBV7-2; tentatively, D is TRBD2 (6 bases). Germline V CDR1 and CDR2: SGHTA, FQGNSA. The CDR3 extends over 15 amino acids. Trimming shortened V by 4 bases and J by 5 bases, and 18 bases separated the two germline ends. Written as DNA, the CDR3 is TGTGCCAGCAGCTCGCCTGAGGGCGGGATCGACGAGCAGTACTTC. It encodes CASSSPEGGIDEQYF.

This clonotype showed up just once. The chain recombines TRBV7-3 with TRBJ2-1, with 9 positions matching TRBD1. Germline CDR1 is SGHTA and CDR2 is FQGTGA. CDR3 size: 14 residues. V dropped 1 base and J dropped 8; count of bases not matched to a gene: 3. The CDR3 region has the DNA TGTGCCAGCAGCTTAAGCGGGACAGGGTATGAGCAGTTCTTC. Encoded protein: CASSLSGTGYEQFF. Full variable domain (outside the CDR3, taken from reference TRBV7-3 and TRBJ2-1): GAGVSQTPSNKVTEKGKYVELRCDPISGHTALYWYRQSLGQGPEFLIYFQGTGAADDSGLPNDRFFAVRPEGSVSTLKIQRTERGDSAVYLCASSLSGTGYEQFFGPGTRLTVL.

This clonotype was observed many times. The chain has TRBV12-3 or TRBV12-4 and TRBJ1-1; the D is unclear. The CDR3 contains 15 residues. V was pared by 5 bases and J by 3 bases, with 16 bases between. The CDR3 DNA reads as TGTGCCAGCAGTCCCACCGGGAGTCCATACACTGAAGCTTTCTTT. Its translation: CASSPTGSPYTEAFF.

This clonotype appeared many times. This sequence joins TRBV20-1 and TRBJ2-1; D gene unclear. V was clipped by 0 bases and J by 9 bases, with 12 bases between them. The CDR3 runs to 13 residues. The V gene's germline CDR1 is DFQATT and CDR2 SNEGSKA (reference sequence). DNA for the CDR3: TGCAGTGCTAGAGATCCCATCCGGAGTGAGCAGTTCTTC. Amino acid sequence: CSARDPIRSEQFF.